This T cell receptor beta chain was obtained from a study of blood T cell repertoires in COVID-19. On the study more broadly: T cells, B-cell-depleted T cells, or PBMCs provided the cDNA or gDNA that served as material.

The ends lost 6 bases at V and 0 bases at J; junction bases unmatched: 5. Germline CDR1 and CDR2: MNHEY and SVGAGI. The length of the CDR3 is 15 residues. Using immunoSEQ multiplex PCR, the repertoire was profiled, and TCRdb retains in-frame clones only, with some absent. The sample carries 20,000 to 30,000 clones, around nine tenths recorded once. Material for sequencing was peripheral blood. The clonotype comes from a human donor in a cohort sampled during active COVID-19. The chain links TRBV6-5 to TRBJ2-7; TRBD2 agrees at 10 bases. CDR3 sequence reads: CASRRSGGDSYEQYF. Written as DNA, the CDR3 is TGTGCCAGCAGAAGAAGCGGGGGGGACTCCTACGAGCAGTACTTC.